The 17 T cell receptor beta chains below were found in one sample sequenced in a study of blood T cell repertoires in COVID-19. The table came from immunoSEQ multiplex PCR; TCRdb's copy has only in-frame clones and leaves some out. This sample yields 150,000 to 200,000 clones, of which about four fifths are seen a single time; around 10% belongs to the top ten. Source material: peripheral blood. All receptors come from a middle-aged woman with COVID-19, enrolled during active disease.

The chain recombines TRBV6-6 with TRBJ2-6; 7 bases are a match to TRBD2. The CDR3 has 16 amino acids. Germline V lookup: CDR1 MNHNY, CDR2 SVGAGI (reference sequence). The V gene end was trimmed by 10 bases and the J gene end by 0 bases; junction bases not matched to a gene: 9. CDR3 nucleotides: TGTGCCACCTGGGAGGGGCTCGTCTCTGGGGCCAACGTCCTGACTTTC. This gives the protein CATWEGLVSGANVLTF.

The V call is TRBV27, the J call TRBJ1-5; unclear D gene. Looked up from germline, CDR1 is MNHEY and CDR2 is SMNVEV (reference sequence). This CDR3 has 12 residues. V was clipped by 7 bases and J by 6 bases, with 10 bases between them. The CDR3 loop is CASTSVVQPQHF. CDR3 DNA sequence: TGTGCCAGCACTTCGGTTGTTCAGCCCCAGCATTTT.

The genes are TRBV18 and TRBJ2-1; no reliable D call. Trimming took off 1 base at V and 5 bases at J, with 3 bases between the two ends. This CDR3 has 12 amino acids. CDR1 is KGHSH and CDR2 is LQKENI in the germline V gene. The CDR3 here is CASSPLNNEQFF. The CDR3 region has the DNA TGTGCCAGCTCACCACTTAACAATGAGCAGTTCTTC.

This clone has a handful of counts. The chain is built from TRBV12-3 or TRBV12-4 and TRBJ1-5; D possibly corresponds to TRBD1 (6 bases). Trimming took off 6 bases at V and 5 bases at J, with 11 bases between the two ends. The CDR3 covers 13 residues. Here the CDR3 DNA reads TGTGCCAGCAGCCTACAGGGTTATCAGCCCCAGCATTTT. Amino acid sequence: CASSLQGYQPQHF.

This chain joins TRBV5-1 and TRBJ2-3, with TRBD1 matching 8 bases. The CDR3 runs to 18 residues. In germline, CDR1 is SGHRS, CDR2 YFSETQ. The V segment lost 4 bases and the J segment 1 base; nucleotides outside the gene matches: 14. CDR3 nucleotide sequence: TGCGCCAGCAGCCGGTTCCAGGGGGCGAGTAGGGGCACAGATACGCAGTATTTT. Translating it yields CASSRFQGASRGTDTQYF.

The chain carries TRBV7-8 and TRBJ1-2; D uncertain. Looked up from germline, CDR1 is SGHVS and CDR2 is FQNEAQ. The CDR3 has 15 amino acids. Between the trimmed V and J ends, which lost 2 bases and 0 bases, there was a span of 10 bases. This CDR3 is CASSLPAEANYGYTF. Written as DNA, the CDR3 is TGTGCCAGCAGCTTACCCGCGGAAGCTAACTATGGCTACACCTTC.

The J gene is TRBJ2-1, the V gene TRBV19; TRBD2 might be the D (5 bases). The CDR3 consists of 14 residues. Germline values: CDR1 LNHDA, CDR2 SQIVND (reference sequence). Trimming removed 3 bases at V and 3 bases at J, with 9 bases between. The CDR3 spells CASSIPGLYNEQFF. In DNA form, the CDR3 reads TGTGCCAGTAGTATTCCTGGACTCTACAATGAGCAGTTCTTC.

The chain joins TRBV27 to TRBJ2-7; 10 nucleotides match TRBD2. CDR3 length: 16 residues. Germline assignment: CDR1 MNHEY and CDR2 SMNVEV (reference sequence). Trimming took 2 bases from V and 3 from J; bases not matched to a gene: 7. CDR3: CASSLRPGLANYEQYF. The CDR3 DNA reads TGTGCCAGCAGTTTAAGGCCGGGACTAGCGAACTACGAGCAGTACTTC.

Only a few counts were recorded for this clone. V is TRBV18 and J is TRBJ2-2; D gene ambiguous. Germline V CDR1 and CDR2: KGHSH, LQKENI. V lost 3 bases to trimming and J lost 0 bases, with 8 bases between them. The CDR3 sequence is 15 residues long. As DNA, the CDR3 is TGTGCCAGCTCACCGCCGACAACGAACACCGGGGAGCTGTTTTTT. Translating it yields CASSPPTTNTGELFF.

The V gene is TRBV5-4, the J gene TRBJ1-6; unclear D gene. The germline V and J ends were trimmed by 0 bases and 7 bases, with 14 bases remaining between them. Germline V gene sequence: CDR1 SGHNT, CDR2 YYREEE (reference sequence). This CDR3 is 16 amino acids long. For the CDR3, the DNA is TGTGCCAGCAGCTTGGCCCCCCTGGGAGGAAATTCACCCCTCCACTTT. This translates into CASSLAPLGGNSPLHF.

The J gene is TRBJ2-7, the V gene TRBV6-6; 7 bases are a match to TRBD1. V trimming: 8 bases; J trimming: 1 base; junction bases outside the gene matches: 2. Germline CDR1 reads MNHNY; CDR2 reads SVGAGI (reference sequence). The CDR3 is 12 residues long. CDR3 protein: CASGDSSYEQYV. CDR3 nucleotide sequence: TGTGCCAGCGGGGACAGTTCCTACGAGCAGTACGTC.

The rearrangement joins TRBV18 to TRBJ2-3; TRBD2 matches at 11 bases. Germline V gives CDR1 KGHSH, CDR2 LQKENI. V shed 6 bases, J shed 6 bases, and the junction held 5 bases outside the gene matches. This CDR3 region has 14 residues. CDR3 DNA sequence: TGTGCCAGCTCTCCCGGGACTAGCGGCGATACGCAGTATTTT. Amino acid sequence: CASSPGTSGDTQYF.

The chain combines TRBV11-2 with TRBJ2-3; 7 nucleotides line up with TRBD2. V was clipped by 1 base and J by 3 bases; unmatched bases: 7. This CDR3 is built from 16 residues. Germline CDR1 is SGHAT and CDR2 is FQNNGV. CDR3 in amino acids: CASSLVGTTGTDTQYF. The CDR3 nucleotides read TGTGCCAGCAGCTTAGTAGGGACTACGGGAACAGATACGCAGTATTTT.

The chain links TRBV2 to TRBJ1-2, with 8 positions matching TRBD1. The CDR3 contains 14 residues. The ends lost 6 bases at V and 3 bases at J; junction bases unmatched: 6. Germline V gene sequence: CDR1 SNHLY, CDR2 FYNNEI. In DNA, the CDR3 is TGTGCCAGCAGAATACAGGGGGAGCACTATGGCTACACCTTC. Protein product: CASRIQGEHYGYTF.

The chain couples TRBV19 to TRBJ2-5, with 8 bases aligning to TRBD1. Per the germline V gene, CDR1 is LNHDA and CDR2 is SQIVND (reference sequence). Trimming took 5 bases from V and 5 from J; bases not matched to a gene: 10. The CDR3 loop spans 15 amino acids. The CDR3 protein is CASSVGQGLTETQYF. The CDR3 nucleotides are TGTGCCAGTAGTGTAGGACAGGGTCTAACGGAGACCCAGTACTTC. The full variable domain, in which reference TRBV19 and TRBJ2-5 provide the parts outside the CDR3, is DGGITQSPKYLFRKEGQNVTLSCEQNLNHDAMYWYRQDPGQGLRLIYYSQIVNDFQKGDIAEGYSVSREKKESFPLTVTSAQKNPTAFYLCASSVGQGLTETQYFGPGTRLLVL.

V gene TRBV5-6 combines with J gene TRBJ1-2; the match to TRBD1 covers 7 bases. The CDR3 loop spans 13 amino acids. Trimming removed 0 bases from V and 8 bases from J; junction bases left unmatched: 4. Per germline, CDR1 SGHDT and CDR2 YYEEEE. The CDR3 sequence: CASSLEGARGYTF. The CDR3 nucleotides are TGTGCCAGCAGCTTGGAGGGGGCTCGGGGCTACACCTTC.

V is TRBV15 and J is TRBJ2-4; TRBD1 matches 10 bases. The CDR3 length is 15 residues. The V segment lost 3 bases and the J segment 7 bases; nucleotides outside the gene matches: 6. CDR1 is LNHNV and CDR2 is YYDKDF in the germline V gene (reference sequence). CDR3 DNA: TGTGCCACCAGCAGGTTCGGACAGGGGGAGAACATTCAGTACTTC. This encodes CATSRFGQGENIQYF.